Listed below are T cell receptor beta chains from one sample, sequenced in a study of T cells in Graves' hyperthyroidism and ophthalmopathy. TCRdb recomputed calls from the multiplex PCR reads with MiXCR, one row per CDR3 protein. The sample contains more than 500,000 distinct CDR3 sequences, roughly 17% of which appear only once. Input material: blood. The source of these receptors is a woman between 25 and 40 years old with Graves' hyperthyroidism. Each CDR3 is given with its conserved first and last residue. Clone size is given for some rows only: seen once, a few or many times, or a class if the clone is expanded.

CDR3	J	V	size
CASTLSRGGNEQFF	TRBJ2-1	TRBV11-2	NA
CAISESDRIVNYSPLHF	TRBJ1-6	TRBV10-3	NA
CASSPGQATTYEQYF	TRBJ2-7	TRBV18	many
CASSSALVAHEQFF	TRBJ2-1	TRBV7-2	NA
CASSLESGEGNEQYF	TRBJ2-7	TRBV11-3	few
CATSRDYSGRALGETQYF	TRBJ2-5	TRBV15	NA
CASSLVVGLAGRTDTQYF	TRBJ2-3	TRBV5-1	few
CASTRLSYEQYF	TRBJ2-7	TRBV27	many
CATSRASTRSEQFF	TRBJ2-1	TRBV15	few
CASSANSDTGELFF	TRBJ2-2	TRBV6-4	few
CASSDLAEETQYF	TRBJ2-5	TRBV19	NA
CASSHGTGIEAFF	TRBJ1-1	TRBV11-2	few
CASHATGQGYSYEQYF	TRBJ2-7	TRBV9	few
CASSLGTSYSEQFF	TRBJ2-1	TRBV7-9	few
CASRRTGMETQYF	TRBJ2-5	TRBV6-1	few
CASSSHRAQDTDTQYF	TRBJ2-3	TRBV27	many
CASSIGELDTEAFF	TRBJ1-1	TRBV19	few
CAWNPPEGQGETQYF	TRBJ2-5	TRBV30	NA
CASRGDSGNSPLHF	TRBJ1-6	TRBV2	many
CASSRMEHARETQYF	TRBJ2-5	TRBV5-8	NA
CASSAPPDSNQPQHF	TRBJ1-5	TRBV19	few
CASSPETDYGYTF	TRBJ1-2	TRBV18	NA
CASSVRRGQQPQHF	TRBJ1-5	TRBV7-2	NA
CASWGTDRGYGYTF	TRBJ1-2	TRBV13	NA
CSAALAGGPTDTQYF	TRBJ2-3	TRBV20-1	many
CASSPASGSTDTQYF	TRBJ2-3	TRBV18	many
CASSGAGVADTQYF	TRBJ2-3	TRBV9	few
CSAGGGSSYEQYF	TRBJ2-7	TRBV29-1	few
CASSPGLARRTQYF	TRBJ2-5	TRBV9	NA
CASSSSGRADEQFF	TRBJ2-1	TRBV5-1	NA
CASSLEGHEQYF	TRBJ2-7	TRBV5-1	NA
CASSTGGGPGTDTQYF	TRBJ2-3	TRBV5-1	few
CSVARTGSNTEAFF	TRBJ1-1	TRBV29-1	many
CASSARDSTPYEQFF	TRBJ2-1	TRBV19	NA
CASSHTSQGAKNIQYF	TRBJ2-4	TRBV28	many
CASSNQVANYGYTF	TRBJ1-2	TRBV5-5	few
CASRVAGGYGEQFF	TRBJ2-1	TRBV2	many
CSAGTGQEYGYTF	TRBJ1-2	TRBV20-1	many
CASRKTGGLSGDEQFF	TRBJ2-1	TRBV4-1	once
CAWSSGRNNSPLHF	TRBJ1-6	TRBV30	many
CASSLGVTASYEQYF	TRBJ2-7	TRBV7-2	many
CASSLVPSGQGYNSPLHF	TRBJ1-6	TRBV5-1	NA
CASSQDPVSYNSPLHF	TRBJ1-6	TRBV4-3	NA
CASSQEGQGVWQPQHF	TRBJ1-5	TRBV4-1	few
CASSLGNTPSGSNEQFF	TRBJ2-1	TRBV5-1	few
CASSYKTGTEAFF	TRBJ1-1	TRBV6-1	many
CANSQLGTGELFF	TRBJ2-2	TRBV3-1	few
CASSELGTRGYNEQFF	TRBJ2-1	TRBV2	many
CASGAPFGANVLTF	TRBJ2-6	TRBV12-3/TRBV12-4	many
CASSDAAVHTLHSGNTIYF	TRBJ1-3	TRBV6-1	NA
CASSERVPVGGNQPQHF	TRBJ1-5	TRBV2	many
CASSLRSGRAFNEQYF	NA	TRBV11-2	NA
CASSLQGQGTGELFF	TRBJ2-2	TRBV11-2	many
CASSLGRALYEQYF	TRBJ2-7	TRBV7-2	many
CASSLGVETQYF	TRBJ2-5	TRBV7-2	many
CASSQGTGLSKNIQYF	TRBJ2-4	TRBV14	few
CASSLVSGSDEQFF	TRBJ2-1	TRBV7-8	many
CASSQGAIIETNPTEAFF	TRBJ1-1	TRBV3-1	many
CASSSRLATGEQYF	TRBJ2-7	TRBV7-2	NA
CASSLAASGHRTDTQYF	TRBJ2-3	TRBV5-1	many